The source of this T cell receptor beta chain is a study of glioma-infiltrating T cells. For the study at large: Before surgery, glioma patients received dexamethasone for at most six days. Broader study findings: Gliomas, especially low-grade, showed above-expected tissue-blood divergence; non-neoplastic patients showed below. Patients with low tissue-blood divergence carried a signature set of shared blood CDR3 motifs.

Germline CDR1 is MDHEN and CDR2 is SYDVKM. This CDR3 comprises 12 residues. The V end was cut by 8 bases, the J end by 4 bases, with 10 bases between. Using RNA template, CDR3s of TCR alpha and beta were amplified with iRepertoire arm-PCR. TCRdb re-analysed the multiplex PCR reads in MiXCR, keeping a single row per CDR3 protein. This sample has 300,000 to 400,000 distinct CDR3 sequences, with approximately 42% found just once. Notes on this clonotype: Its antigen is still unknown.

The origin of this receptor is a human donor with low-grade glioma or glioblastoma, undergoing nonglioma brain surgery, or in good health (not recorded which). What was sequenced was glioma tissue, nonneoplastic brain tissue, or PBMCs (not recorded which). The V gene is TRBV28, the J gene TRBJ2-3; D remains ambiguous. The CDR3 is CASLTAPDTQYF. The CDR3 coding sequence is TGTGCCAGCTTGACCGCCCCAGATACGCAGTATTTT.